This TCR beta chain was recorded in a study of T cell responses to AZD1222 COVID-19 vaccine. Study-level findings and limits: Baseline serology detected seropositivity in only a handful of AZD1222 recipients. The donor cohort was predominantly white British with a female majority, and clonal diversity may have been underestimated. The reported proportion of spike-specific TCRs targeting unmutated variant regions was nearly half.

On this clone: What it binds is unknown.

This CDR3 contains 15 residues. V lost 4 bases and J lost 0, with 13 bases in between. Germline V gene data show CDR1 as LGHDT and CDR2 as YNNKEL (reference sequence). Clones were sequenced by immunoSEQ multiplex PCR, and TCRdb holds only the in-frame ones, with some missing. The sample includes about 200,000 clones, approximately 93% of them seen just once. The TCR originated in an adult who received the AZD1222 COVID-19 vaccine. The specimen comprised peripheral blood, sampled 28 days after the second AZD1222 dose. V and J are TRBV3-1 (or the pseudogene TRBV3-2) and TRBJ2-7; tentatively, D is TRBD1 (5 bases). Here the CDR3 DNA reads TGTGCCAGCAGCCCCAATTACAGGAGCTCCTACGAGCAGTACTTC. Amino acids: CASSPNYRSSYEQYF.